This TCR beta chain was recovered during a study of Ad26.COV2.S vaccination and SARS-CoV-2 variants. TCRdb keeps only in-frame clones here, not all; method: immunoSEQ multiplex PCR. The sample records over 300,000 clones, 83% being singletons. The V gene lost 0 bases and the J gene lost 10 bases, with 11 bases spanning the gap. The CDR3 loop spans 13 amino acids. Germline V gives CDR1 SGHDT, CDR2 YYEEEE. This clone occurred a few times. Treatment indicated: 15 to 20 received Ad26.COV2.S at low or high dose, single or two shots; several received placebo; per-sample allocation not given. The samples were gathered on day 63 after the first injection of vaccine or placebo.

The J gene is TRBJ2-1, the V gene TRBV5-6, with D possibly matching TRBD2 (5 bases). This sequence was found in a person between 18 and 65 years old who received the Ad26.COV2.S COVID-19 vaccine or a placebo. Sequencing used peripheral blood, obtained in a trial of Ad26.COV2.S vaccine versus placebo. CDR3 loop: CASSLVAAAEQFF. The CDR3 DNA sequence: TGTGCCAGCAGCTTGGTTGCAGCGGCCGAGCAGTTCTTC.